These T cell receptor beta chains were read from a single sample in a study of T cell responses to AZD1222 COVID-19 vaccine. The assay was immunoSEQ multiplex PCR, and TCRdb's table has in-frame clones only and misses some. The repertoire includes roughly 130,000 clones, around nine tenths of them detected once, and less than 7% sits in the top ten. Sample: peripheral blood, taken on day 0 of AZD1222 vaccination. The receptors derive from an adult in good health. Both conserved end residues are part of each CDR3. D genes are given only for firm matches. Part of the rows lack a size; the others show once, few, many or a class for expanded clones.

CDR3 DNA: TGTGCCAGCAGTACCGGGACTAGCGGGAGGAGAGGATACGGGGAGCTGTTTTTT; CDR3 protein: CASSTGTSGRRGYGELFF; D gene: TRBD2; J gene: TRBJ2-2; clone size: few; V gene: TRBV28
CDR3 DNA: TGTGCCAGCAGTTTAGAGCCTGATCAGCCCCAGCATTTT; CDR3 protein: CASSLEPDQPQHF; D gene: .; J gene: TRBJ1-5; clone size: .; V gene: TRBV27
CDR3 DNA: TGCAGCGTTGCGGCAGGGCCCTACGAGCAGTACTTC; CDR3 protein: CSVAAGPYEQYF; D gene: .; J gene: TRBJ2-7; clone size: .; V gene: TRBV29-1
CDR3 DNA: TGCAGTGCTAGTGATTCTAGGCTAGCCAAAAACATTCAGTACTTC; CDR3 protein: CSASDSRLAKNIQYF; D gene: .; J gene: TRBJ2-4; clone size: once; V gene: TRBV20-1
CDR3 DNA: TGTGCCAGCAGTGAAGGAGGGAGGAGTGAAAAACTGTTTTTT; CDR3 protein: CASSEGGRSEKLFF; D gene: .; J gene: TRBJ1-4; clone size: .; V gene: TRBV2
CDR3 DNA: TGCAGCGTTCTCGTGGGGGTGGAGCAGTACTTC; CDR3 protein: CSVLVGVEQYF; D gene: .; J gene: TRBJ2-7; clone size: .; V gene: TRBV29-1
CDR3 DNA: TGTGCCAGCAGCGACATACTAGCGGAGGCTAACACCGGGGAGCTGTTTTTT; CDR3 protein: CASSDILAEANTGELFF; D gene: TRBD2; J gene: TRBJ2-2; clone size: .; V gene: TRBV5-6
CDR3 DNA: TGTGCCTGGATAACGGGAGTAAACGAGCAGTACTTC; CDR3 protein: CAWITGVNEQYF; D gene: .; J gene: TRBJ2-7; clone size: .; V gene: TRBV30
CDR3 DNA: TGTGCCAGCAGCTTCGGGACAGGGTGGTACGAGCAGTACTTC; CDR3 protein: CASSFGTGWYEQYF; D gene: TRBD1; J gene: TRBJ2-7; clone size: once; V gene: TRBV5-6
CDR3 DNA: TGTGCCAGCAGCTTAATGTGGGGACAGGGGGATTCACCCCTCCACTTT; CDR3 protein: CASSLMWGQGDSPLHF; D gene: TRBD1; J gene: TRBJ1-6; clone size: few; V gene: TRBV11-2
CDR3 DNA: TGTGCCTTGCAGGGGAAAAAGGGCAATCAGCCCCAGCATTTT; CDR3 protein: CALQGKKGNQPQHF; D gene: .; J gene: TRBJ1-5; clone size: .; V gene: TRBV30
CDR3 DNA: TGCAGCGTTGGACAGTCAGACCGCGAGACCCAGTACTTC; CDR3 protein: CSVGQSDRETQYF; D gene: .; J gene: TRBJ2-5; clone size: .; V gene: TRBV29-1
CDR3 DNA: TGTGCCAGCAGGGGGCCTCGAGTGAACACTGAAGCTTTCTTT; CDR3 protein: CASRGPRVNTEAFF; D gene: .; J gene: TRBJ1-1; clone size: .; V gene: TRBV25-1
CDR3 DNA: TGTGCCAGCAGTCCGGGGACCCGGGAAGAGACCCAGTACTTC; CDR3 protein: CASSPGTREETQYF; D gene: .; J gene: TRBJ2-5; clone size: .; V gene: TRBV6-2/TRBV6-3
CDR3 DNA: TGTGCCAGCAGCCAAGAAAGGACAGGGTTCAATAATTCACCCCTCCACTTT; CDR3 protein: CASSQERTGFNNSPLHF; D gene: TRBD1; J gene: TRBJ1-6; clone size: once; V gene: TRBV4-2
CDR3 DNA: TGTGCCAGTAGGGGATCGTTGGGGATGGGGGGCACTGAAGCTTTCTTT; CDR3 protein: CASRGSLGMGGTEAFF; D gene: .; J gene: TRBJ1-1; clone size: .; V gene: TRBV19
CDR3 DNA: TGTGCCAGCAGCTTCCAGGGATCAATCGGGAATGAGCAGTTCTTC; CDR3 protein: CASSFQGSIGNEQFF; D gene: .; J gene: TRBJ2-1; clone size: .; V gene: TRBV5-6
CDR3 DNA: TGTGCCACCAGCAGAGATAGGAGCCCGAACACTGAAGCTTTCTTT; CDR3 protein: CATSRDRSPNTEAFF; D gene: .; J gene: TRBJ1-1; clone size: .; V gene: TRBV15
CDR3 DNA: TGTGCCTGGGTAACACGACAGGGCTCGGGAACTGAAGCTTTCTTT; CDR3 protein: CAWVTRQGSGTEAFF; D gene: TRBD1; J gene: TRBJ1-1; clone size: .; V gene: TRBV30
CDR3 DNA: TGTGCCAGCAGTCCACACAGGGTAATACCCTACTATGGCTACACCTTC; CDR3 protein: CASSPHRVIPYYGYTF; D gene: .; J gene: TRBJ1-2; clone size: .; V gene: TRBV7-2
CDR3 DNA: TGTGCCAGCAGTCCCGGGACAGTTCATGGCTACACCTTC; CDR3 protein: CASSPGTVHGYTF; D gene: TRBD1; J gene: TRBJ1-2; clone size: .; V gene: TRBV6-2/TRBV6-3
CDR3 DNA: TGCGCCAGCAGCCACGGGACTAGCGGGAGTAGTGAGCAGTTCTTC; CDR3 protein: CASSHGTSGSSEQFF; D gene: TRBD2; J gene: TRBJ2-1; clone size: .; V gene: TRBV5-1
CDR3 DNA: TGTGCCAGCCGTTTAGCTACGCTGCTCGGTGGCTACACCTTC; CDR3 protein: CASRLATLLGGYTF; D gene: .; J gene: TRBJ1-2; clone size: .; V gene: TRBV6-5
CDR3 DNA: TGTGCCAGCAGCGCCAGGGGTCAAGAGACCCAGTACTTC; CDR3 protein: CASSARGQETQYF; D gene: .; J gene: TRBJ2-5; clone size: .; V gene: TRBV7-9
CDR3 DNA: TGCGCCAGCAGCCCACAGAATACGGACACTGAAGCTTTCTTT; CDR3 protein: CASSPQNTDTEAFF; D gene: .; J gene: TRBJ1-1; clone size: .; V gene: TRBV5-1
CDR3 DNA: TGTGCCAGCAGTTTACAGGGGCCGGGGACCCAGTACTTC; CDR3 protein: CASSLQGPGTQYF; D gene: .; J gene: TRBJ2-5; clone size: .; V gene: TRBV28
CDR3 DNA: TGTGCCAGCAGCTTAGCGGGAGTAATAGCTTTCTTT; CDR3 protein: CASSLAGVIAFF; D gene: .; J gene: TRBJ1-1; clone size: .; V gene: TRBV7-9
CDR3 DNA: TGTGCCAGCAGTTACTCTCAGGAATCTGGTGGCTACACCTTC; CDR3 protein: CASSYSQESGGYTF; D gene: .; J gene: TRBJ1-2; clone size: .; V gene: TRBV6-2/TRBV6-3
CDR3 DNA: TGTGCCAGCAGCCAAGCTGGACTAGCGGGAGTTCATGAGCAGTTCTTC; CDR3 protein: CASSQAGLAGVHEQFF; D gene: TRBD2; J gene: TRBJ2-1; clone size: .; V gene: TRBV4-2
CDR3 DNA: TGTGCCAGCAGCCGGGGACAGGGGGCTCCTGGAAACACCATATATTTT; CDR3 protein: CASSRGQGAPGNTIYF; D gene: TRBD1; J gene: TRBJ1-3; clone size: .; V gene: TRBV4-2
CDR3 DNA: TGCAGTGCTAGTGACGCGACAGGGGGCTTCACTGAAGCTTTCTTT; CDR3 protein: CSASDATGGFTEAFF; D gene: TRBD1; J gene: TRBJ1-1; clone size: once; V gene: TRBV20-1